This TCR beta chain was observed in a study of T cells in Graves' hyperthyroidism and ophthalmopathy. Germline V gives CDR1 MNHNS, CDR2 SASEGT. The CDR3 consists of 13 residues. Concerning this clonotype itself: Its antigen is still unknown. A much larger clone differs from this one at a single base, so this may be a read error.

RNA transcripts served as the template for amplifying TCR beta CDR3 regions. TCR CDR3 regions were first amplified by RT-PCR with HTBI primers. Each CDR3 protein gets one entry after TCRdb re-called the multiplex PCR reads with MiXCR. The table lists some 620,000 distinct CDR3 sequences, about 16% of them singletons. The study, taken as a whole, reports: A model built on 13 V-J features separated ophthalmopathy from stable hyperthyroidism.

This rearrangement joins TRBV6-1 to TRBJ2-2; tentatively, D is TRBD2 (5 bases). The receptor's source is a woman in her 30s with Graves' hyperthyroidism. Specimen: blood. The CDR3 sequence is CASSRDGTGEPFF. CDR3 DNA: TGTGCCAGCAGTCGAGACGGCACCGGGGAGCCGTTTTTT.